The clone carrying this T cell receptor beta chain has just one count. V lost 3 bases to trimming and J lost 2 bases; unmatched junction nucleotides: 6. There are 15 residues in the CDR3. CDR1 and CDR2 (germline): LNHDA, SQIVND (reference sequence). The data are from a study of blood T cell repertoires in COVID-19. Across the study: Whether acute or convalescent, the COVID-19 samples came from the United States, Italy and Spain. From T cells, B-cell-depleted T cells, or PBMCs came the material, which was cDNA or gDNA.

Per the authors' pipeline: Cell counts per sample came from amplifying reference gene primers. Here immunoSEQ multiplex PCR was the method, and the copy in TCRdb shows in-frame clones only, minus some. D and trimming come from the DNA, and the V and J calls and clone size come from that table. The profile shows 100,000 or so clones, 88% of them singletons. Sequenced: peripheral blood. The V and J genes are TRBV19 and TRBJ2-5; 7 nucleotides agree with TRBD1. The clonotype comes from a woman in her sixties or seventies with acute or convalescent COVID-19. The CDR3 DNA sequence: TGTGCCAGTAGTATTCGGAGGACAGGTCAAGAGACCCAGTACTTC. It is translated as CASSIRRTGQETQYF.